These 27 T cell receptor beta chains share one sample of origin, sequenced in a study of cytomegalovirus exposure and HLA in healthy donors. The PCR made use of 60 Vbeta and 13 Jbeta primers. Assay used: immunoSEQ multiplex PCR; TCRdb lists only in-frame clones, some missing. The data show approximately 190,000 clones, about 80% seen once. The sequencing input was PBMCs. All receptors derive from a woman in her fifties or sixties in good health and CMV-seropositive.

The V gene is TRBV19, the J gene TRBJ1-1, with D hard to call. V lost 2 bases and J 0 bases, leaving 10 bases between the germline ends. The length of the CDR3 is 15 residues. Per the germline V gene, CDR1 is LNHDA and CDR2 is SQIVND (reference sequence). CDR3 in DNA: TGTGCCAGTAGTATAATTCCGGGTATGAACACTGAAGCTTTCTTT. Translating gives CASSIIPGMNTEAFF.

The chain uses TRBV5-1 and TRBJ1-2; D remains ambiguous. The ends were cut back, 0 bases at V and 5 bases at J, with 14 bases in the middle. Germline V gives CDR1 SGHRS, CDR2 YFSETQ. The CDR3 consists of 15 residues. CDR3 nucleotide sequence: TGCGCCAGCAGCTTGGATCTGGCAGGATGGTATGGCTACACCTTC. Translated, it gives CASSLDLAGWYGYTF.

This chain connects TRBV6-5 to TRBJ2-2, with D tentatively TRBD2 (6 bases). Between the trimmed V and J ends, which lost 4 bases and 3 bases, there was a span of 9 bases. Germline CDR1 reads MNHEY; CDR2 reads SVGAGI. This CDR3 spans 14 amino acids. CDR3 sequence reads: CASSSSDHTGELFF. The CDR3 coding sequence is TGTGCCAGCAGTTCTAGCGATCACACCGGGGAGCTGTTTTTT.

This rearrangement joins TRBV7-9 to TRBJ1-1; a possible D gene is TRBD1 (6 bases). V lost 3 bases to trimming and J lost 7 bases, with 12 bases between them. CDR3 length: 13 residues. Looked up from germline, CDR1 is SEHNR and CDR2 is FQNEAQ (reference sequence). In nucleotides, the CDR3 is TGTGCCAGCAGCTTGTGGGGGCGTAATGAAGCTTTCTTT. This encodes CASSLWGRNEAFF.

The rearrangement joins TRBV7-2 to TRBJ2-1, with 11 bases identical to TRBD2. The CDR3 is 15 residues long. The germline CDR1 and CDR2 sequences are SGHTA and FQGNSA. J was trimmed by 9 bases and V by 5 bases; bases with no gene match: 9. The CDR3 here is CASSPRGSGGGEQFF. The DNA for the CDR3 is TGTGCCAGCAGCCCCCGGGGTAGCGGGGGGGGTGAGCAGTTCTTC.

This clone was recorded only once. The chain joins TRBV19 to TRBJ1-2; TRBD1 matches 12 bases. Losses at the gene ends were 6 bases for V and 8 bases for J; bases not matched to a gene: 13. CDR1 and CDR2 from the germline V gene are LNHDA and SQIVND (reference sequence). The CDR3 extends over 16 amino acids. The CDR3 spells CASSELGTGGAWGYTF. The DNA for the CDR3 is TGTGCCAGTAGCGAACTCGGGACAGGGGGCGCTTGGGGCTACACCTTC.

This clone was counted a single time. The V and J genes are TRBV20-1 and TRBJ2-5, with 7 bases that match TRBD1. CDR1 is DFQATT and CDR2 is SNEGSKA in the germline V gene (reference sequence). V shed 5 bases, J shed 5 bases, and the junction held 2 bases outside the gene matches. CDR3 length: 11 amino acids. CDR3 coding DNA: TGCAGTGCTCTACAGGGGGAGACCCAGTACTTC. Encoded protein: CSALQGETQYF.

A note on this clone: The germline gene is not matched at one end of the junction; a read error may be the cause. The chain links TRBV14 to TRBJ1-6; 8 positions match TRBD1. This CDR3 contains 17 residues. CDR1 and CDR2 (germline): SGHDN, FVKESK. The CDR3 DNA is TGTGCCAGCGGCCAAGAATCTGGCACAGGGGGATCCTCGTCCCTCCACTTT. This encodes CASGQESGTGGSSSLHF.

The gene calls are TRBV6-1 and TRBJ2-7, with TRBD2 matching over 10 bases. The ends lost 6 bases at V and 4 bases at J; junction bases unmatched: 6. The germline gives CDR1 MNHNS, CDR2 SASEGT. The CDR3 has 14 residues. The CDR3 is CASRVSGGAYEQYF. DNA of the CDR3: TGTGCCAGCAGGGTGAGCGGGGGGGCTTACGAGCAGTACTTC.

A remark on this clone: The same CDR3 is also encoded by other DNA sequences in this sample. V is TRBV30 and J is TRBJ1-2, with 7 bases lining up with TRBD1. The CDR3 extends over 12 amino acids. Germline CDR1 GTSNPN, CDR2 SVGIG (reference sequence). The ends lost 5 bases at V and 7 bases at J; junction bases unmatched: 7. This chain's CDR3 is CAWSGGSGGYTF. CDR3 sequence (DNA): TGTGCCTGGTCAGGGGGAAGTGGTGGCTACACCTTC.

In its sample, this clone was seen a few times. V and J are TRBV5-1 and TRBJ2-3; TRBD1 aligns across 11 bases. Germline V gives CDR1 SGHRS, CDR2 YFSETQ. Trimming removed 5 bases from V and 2 bases from J; junction bases left unmatched: 7. The CDR3 contains 16 residues. This chain's CDR3 is CASRLRDRGNTDTQYF. In DNA form, the CDR3 reads TGCGCCAGCAGATTAAGGGACAGGGGGAACACAGATACGCAGTATTTT.

The chain employs TRBV19 and TRBJ2-3, with 10 bases fitting TRBD1. CDR1 and CDR2 from the germline V gene are LNHDA and SQIVND (reference sequence). J gave up 4 bases and V 4 bases, and 8 bases lay outside the gene matches. The CDR3 spans 16 residues. CDR3 residues: CASSKLTGGDPDTQYF. For the CDR3, the DNA is TGTGCCAGTAGTAAATTGACAGGGGGCGACCCAGATACGCAGTATTTT.

This chain links TRBV4-2 with TRBJ2-7; 7 bases match TRBD2. The J segment lost 3 bases and the V segment lost 3 bases, leaving 8 bases of the junction unmatched. The CDR3 consists of 15 residues. Germline loops: CDR1 LGHNA, CDR2 YNFKEQ. The chain's CDR3 is CASSQAGTTYYEQYF. The CDR3 DNA follows: TGTGCCAGCAGCCAGGCCGGGACTACGTACTACGAGCAGTACTTC.

The gene calls are TRBV6-6 and TRBJ2-7; 8 bases match TRBD2. The V segment lost 6 bases and the J segment 5 bases; nucleotides outside the gene matches: 6. Germline CDR1 reads MNHNY; CDR2 reads SVGAGI (reference sequence). The CDR3 is 13 amino acids. In nucleotides, the CDR3 is TGTGCCAGCAGACCGGGAGGGATAAACGAGCAGTACTTC. It yields the protein CASRPGGINEQYF.

This clone has only a few counts. The rearrangement links TRBV4-3 to TRBJ2-7; perhaps TRBD1 as D (5 bases). CDR3 size: 13 residues. CDR1 is LGHNA, CDR2 YSLEER, per germline. V lost 2 bases, J lost 6 bases, and 11 bases lay in between. The CDR3 reads CASSQKRGTEQYF. In DNA, the CDR3 is TGCGCCAGCAGCCAAAAAAGGGGAACCGAGCAGTACTTC.

CDR3 in DNA: TGTGCCAGCAGCTTGAGGGGGTCCTCTAGCACAGATACGCAGTATTTT. It translates to CASSLRGSSSTDTQYF. The chain uses TRBV7-9 and TRBJ2-3; the D gene is possibly TRBD1 (6 bases). Per the germline V gene, CDR1 is SEHNR and CDR2 is FQNEAQ (reference sequence). The CDR3 is 16 residues long. Trimming shortened V by 3 bases and J by 0 bases, and 13 bases separated the two germline ends.

For the CDR3, the DNA is TGTGCCACCAGAGCGGAGGGAGCGTCCTACGAGCAGTACTTC. Translating gives CATRAEGASYEQYF. J is TRBJ2-7 and V is TRBV19, with a weak D call TRBD2 (6 bases). CDR1 and CDR2 from the germline V gene are LNHDA and SQIVND (reference sequence). Trimming left V 10 bases short and J 1 base short, with 17 bases between. The CDR3 consists of 14 residues.

The chain employs TRBV2 and TRBJ2-3; TRBD1 matches at 7 bases. Germline V CDR1 and CDR2: SNHLY, FYNNEI. The J segment lost 4 bases and the V segment lost 6 bases, leaving 7 bases of the junction unmatched. The CDR3 runs 14 residues. CDR3 nucleotide sequence: TGTGCCAGCAGCCCGACAGGGCTGGCAGATACGCAGTATTTT. As protein: CASSPTGLADTQYF.

The CDR3 DNA sequence: TGTGCCAGCTCACCCCCTGGGCCCAGGTATGAGCAGTTCTTC. Amino acid sequence: CASSPPGPRYEQFF. The chain is built from TRBV18 and TRBJ2-1; D is uncertain. Trimming took 3 bases from V and 8 from J, leaving 14 bases between them. Looked up from germline, CDR1 is KGHSH and CDR2 is LQKENI. The CDR3 extends over 14 amino acids.

The rearrangement joins TRBV2 to TRBJ2-2, with 9 bases that match TRBD2. Trimming at V came to 3 bases and at J to 6 bases, leaving 5 bases not matched to a gene. Germline CDR1 and CDR2: SNHLY and FYNNEI. The CDR3 is 15 residues long. DNA of the CDR3: TGTGCCAGCAGTGATGCTAGCGGGGCATCCGGGGAGCTGTTTTTT. As protein: CASSDASGASGELFF.

Comment on this clone: Other DNA variants within this sample encode the same CDR3. The V and J genes are TRBV5-6 and TRBJ2-1; no clear D gene. From germline, CDR1 is SGHDT and CDR2 YYEEEE. The CDR3 is 13 residues long. Deletions cut 0 bases from V and 7 bases from J, with 8 bases between. Here the CDR3 DNA reads TGTGCCAGCAGCTTGGTGGCCGGGAATGAGCAGTTCTTC. Its protein product is CASSLVAGNEQFF.

The chain recombines TRBV5-1 with TRBJ2-2; 8 bases map to TRBD1. Germline V gene data show CDR1 as SGHRS and CDR2 as YFSETQ. The CDR3 has 16 amino acids. V trimming: 2 bases; J trimming: 2 bases; junction bases outside the gene matches: 5. CDR3 sequence (DNA): TGCGCCAGCAGCTTACCGGGACAGGTTAACACCGGGGAGCTGTTTTTT. The encoded protein is CASSLPGQVNTGELFF.

The chain has TRBV7-9 and TRBJ1-1; weak D call: TRBD1 (6 bases). CDR1 and CDR2 from the germline V gene are SEHNR and FQNEAQ (reference sequence). The CDR3 runs to 15 residues. Trimming took 8 bases from V and 1 from J, leaving 17 bases between them. DNA for the CDR3: TGTGCCAGCCTCACAGGGATGGGCCGGAACACTGAAGCTTTCTTT. It encodes CASLTGMGRNTEAFF.

Notes on this clone: At the DNA level, this CDR3 is encoded by other sequences in the same sample as well. This chain connects TRBV29-1 to TRBJ2-7; weak D call: TRBD1 (6 bases). Trimming removed 4 bases from V and 1 base from J, with 11 bases in between. This CDR3 is 13 amino acids long. The germline V gene has CDR1 SQVTM and CDR2 ANQGSEA. CDR3 loop: CSVGRGHSYEQYF. CDR3 nucleotide sequence: TGCAGCGTTGGCAGGGGTCATTCCTACGAGCAGTACTTC.

This clone was seen only a few times. The chain carries TRBV4-1 and TRBJ2-3; 7 nucleotides align to TRBD1. With 0 bases clipped from V and 0 bases from J, the junction kept 9 bases outside the gene matches. The CDR3 is 18 residues long. Germline lookup yields CDR1 MGHRA and CDR2 YSYEKL. DNA for the CDR3: TGCGCCAGCAGCCAAGAGTACCTCGGGACAGCTAGCACAGATACGCAGTATTTT. Translating gives CASSQEYLGTASTDTQYF.

J is TRBJ1-3 and V is TRBV7-6; D is possibly TRBD1 (5 bases). Germline V gene data show CDR1 as SGHVS and CDR2 as FNYEAQ. Trimming took 1 base from V and 3 from J, leaving 16 bases between them. The CDR3 is 17 residues long. The CDR3 DNA reads TGTGCCAGCAGCTTAGAACTTCAGGGCCAGGTTGGAAACACCATATATTTT. This codes for CASSLELQGQVGNTIYF.

This chain uses TRBV19 with TRBJ2-7, with TRBD1 matching over 9 bases. The CDR3 runs 15 residues. V lost 5 bases to trimming and J lost 5 bases; unmatched junction nucleotides: 10. CDR1 and CDR2 (germline): LNHDA, SQIVND (reference sequence). The CDR3 spells CASSSPGQGRNEQYF. The CDR3 DNA reads as TGTGCCAGTAGTTCTCCGGGACAGGGACGCAACGAGCAGTACTTC.